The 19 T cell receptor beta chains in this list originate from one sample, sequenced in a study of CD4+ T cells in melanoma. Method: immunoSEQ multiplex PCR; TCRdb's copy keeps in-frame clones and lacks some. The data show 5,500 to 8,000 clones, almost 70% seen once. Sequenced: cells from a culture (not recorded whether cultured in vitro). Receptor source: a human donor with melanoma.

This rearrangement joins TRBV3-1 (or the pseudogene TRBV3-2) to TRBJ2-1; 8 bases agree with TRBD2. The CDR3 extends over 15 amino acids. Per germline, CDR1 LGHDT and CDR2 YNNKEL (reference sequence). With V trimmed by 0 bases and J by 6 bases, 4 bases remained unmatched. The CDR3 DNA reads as TGTGCCAGCAGCCAAGATGGACTAGCTAGCAATGAGCAGTTCTTC. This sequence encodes CASSQDGLASNEQFF.

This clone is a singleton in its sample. For the CDR3, the DNA is TGTGCCAGCAGCCAAGATCTGTGGACAGCCTACAATGAGCAGTTCTTC. This gives the protein CASSQDLWTAYNEQFF. The rearrangement joins TRBV3-1 (or the pseudogene TRBV3-2) to TRBJ2-1; maybe TRBD1 (6 bases). Trimming stripped 0 bases from V and 2 bases from J, with 11 bases between. CDR1 LGHDT and CDR2 YNNKEL come from the germline V gene (reference sequence). The CDR3 extends over 16 amino acids.

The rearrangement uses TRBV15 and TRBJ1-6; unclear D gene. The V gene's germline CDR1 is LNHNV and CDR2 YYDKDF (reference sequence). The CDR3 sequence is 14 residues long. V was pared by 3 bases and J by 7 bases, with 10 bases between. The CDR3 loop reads CATSRARENSPLHF. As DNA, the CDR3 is TGTGCCACCAGCAGGGCCCGAGAGAATTCACCCCTCCACTTT.

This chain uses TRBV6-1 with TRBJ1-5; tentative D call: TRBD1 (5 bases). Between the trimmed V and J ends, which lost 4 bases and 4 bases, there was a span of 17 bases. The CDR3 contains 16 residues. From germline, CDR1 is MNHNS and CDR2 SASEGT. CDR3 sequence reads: CASSGSLWAGNQPQHF. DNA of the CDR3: TGTGCCAGCAGTGGCAGTCTATGGGCAGGGAATCAGCCCCAGCATTTT.

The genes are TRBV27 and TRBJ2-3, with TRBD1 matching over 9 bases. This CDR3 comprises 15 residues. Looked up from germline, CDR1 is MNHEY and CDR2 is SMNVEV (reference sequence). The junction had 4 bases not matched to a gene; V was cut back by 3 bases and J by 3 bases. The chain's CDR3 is CASSFSGTGTDTQYF. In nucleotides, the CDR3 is TGTGCCAGCAGTTTTTCCGGGACAGGGACAGATACGCAGTATTTT.

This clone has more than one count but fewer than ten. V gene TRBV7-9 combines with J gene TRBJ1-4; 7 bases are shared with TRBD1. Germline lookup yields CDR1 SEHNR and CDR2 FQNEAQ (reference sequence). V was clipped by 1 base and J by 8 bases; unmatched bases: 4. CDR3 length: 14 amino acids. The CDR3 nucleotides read TGTGCCAGCAGCTTAGACGGGACAGACGAAAAACTGTTTTTT. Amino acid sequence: CASSLDGTDEKLFF.

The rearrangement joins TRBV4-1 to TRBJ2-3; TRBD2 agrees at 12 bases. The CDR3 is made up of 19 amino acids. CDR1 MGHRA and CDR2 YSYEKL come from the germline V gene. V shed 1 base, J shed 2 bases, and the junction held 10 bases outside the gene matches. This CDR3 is CASSQGPSGGARSTDTQYF. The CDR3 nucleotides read TGCGCCAGCAGCCAAGGCCCTAGCGGGGGGGCCCGATCCACAGATACGCAGTATTTT.

The CDR3 sequence: CASSWDRRATGELFF. Here the CDR3 DNA reads TGTGCCAGCAGCTGGGACAGGCGGGCCACCGGGGAGCTGTTTTTT. The chain carries TRBV11-2 and TRBJ2-2; 8 positions agree with TRBD1. The CDR3 is made up of 15 amino acids. Per the germline V gene, CDR1 is SGHAT and CDR2 is FQNNGV. V was pared by 4 bases and J by 4 bases, with 5 bases of the junction left unmatched.

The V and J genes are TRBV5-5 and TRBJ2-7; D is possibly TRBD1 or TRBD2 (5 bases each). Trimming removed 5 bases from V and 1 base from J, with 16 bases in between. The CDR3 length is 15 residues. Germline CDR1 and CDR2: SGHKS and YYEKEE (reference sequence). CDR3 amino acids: CASRRTEGYSYEQYF. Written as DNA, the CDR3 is TGTGCCAGCAGAAGAACCGAGGGGTATTCCTACGAGCAGTACTTC.

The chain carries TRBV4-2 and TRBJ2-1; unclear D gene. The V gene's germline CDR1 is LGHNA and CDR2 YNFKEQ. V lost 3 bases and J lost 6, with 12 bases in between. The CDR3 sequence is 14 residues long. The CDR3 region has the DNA TGTGCCAGCAGCCAGGTTTCATTGGCCAATGAGCAGTTCTTC. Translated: CASSQVSLANEQFF.

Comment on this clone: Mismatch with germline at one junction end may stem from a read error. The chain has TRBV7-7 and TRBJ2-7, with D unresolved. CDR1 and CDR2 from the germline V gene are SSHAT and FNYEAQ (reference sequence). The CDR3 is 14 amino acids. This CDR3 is CASSLNTAAYEQYF. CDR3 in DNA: TGTGCTAGCAGCTTAAACACTGCGGCCTACGAGCAGTACTTC. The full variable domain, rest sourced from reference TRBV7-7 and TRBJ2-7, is GAGVSQSPRYKVTKRGQDVTLRCDPISSHATLYWYQQALGQGPEFLTYFNYEAQPDKSGLPSDRFSAERPEGSISTLTIQRTEQRDSAMYRCASSLNTAAYEQYFGPGTRLTVT.

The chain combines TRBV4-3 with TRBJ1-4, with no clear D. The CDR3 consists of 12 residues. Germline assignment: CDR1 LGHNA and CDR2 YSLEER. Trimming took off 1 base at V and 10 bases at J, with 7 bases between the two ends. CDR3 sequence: CASSQARTKLFF. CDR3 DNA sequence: TGCGCCAGCAGCCAAGCCAGGACAAAACTGTTTTTT.

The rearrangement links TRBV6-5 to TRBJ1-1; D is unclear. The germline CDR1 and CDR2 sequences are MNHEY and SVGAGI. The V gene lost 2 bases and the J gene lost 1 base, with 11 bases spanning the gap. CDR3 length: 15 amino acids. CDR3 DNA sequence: TGTGCCAGCAGTTACGGCGTAGACTGGAACACTGAAGCTTTCTTT. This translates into CASSYGVDWNTEAFF.

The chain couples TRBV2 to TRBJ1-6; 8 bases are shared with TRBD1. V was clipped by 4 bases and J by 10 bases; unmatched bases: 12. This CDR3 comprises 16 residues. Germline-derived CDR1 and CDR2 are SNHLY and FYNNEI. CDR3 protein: CASSALDRAVGSPLHF. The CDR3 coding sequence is TGTGCCAGCAGTGCCCTGGACAGGGCCGTTGGATCACCCCTCCACTTT.

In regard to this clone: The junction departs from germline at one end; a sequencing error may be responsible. DNA of the CDR3: TGTGTCAGCAGTTACTACCCTTCGAGGGGAAACACCATATATTTT. Amino acids: CVSSYYPSRGNTIYF. The chain is built from TRBV6-5 and TRBJ1-3; D remains ambiguous. Germline V gene sequence: CDR1 MNHEY, CDR2 SVGAGI. The CDR3 has 15 amino acids.

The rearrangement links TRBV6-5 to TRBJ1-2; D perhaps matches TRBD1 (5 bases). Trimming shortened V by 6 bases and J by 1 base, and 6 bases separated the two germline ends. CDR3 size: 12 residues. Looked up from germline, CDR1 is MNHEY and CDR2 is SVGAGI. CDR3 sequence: CASRTDNYGYTF. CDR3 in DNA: TGTGCCAGCAGGACAGATAACTATGGCTACACCTTC.

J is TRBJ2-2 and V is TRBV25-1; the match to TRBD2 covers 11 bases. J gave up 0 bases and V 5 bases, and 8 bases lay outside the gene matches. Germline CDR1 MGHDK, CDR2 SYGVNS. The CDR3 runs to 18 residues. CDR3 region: CASSNSGGGFANTGELFF. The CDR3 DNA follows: TGTGCCAGCAGTAATAGCGGGGGGGGGTTCGCGAACACCGGGGAGCTGTTTTTT.

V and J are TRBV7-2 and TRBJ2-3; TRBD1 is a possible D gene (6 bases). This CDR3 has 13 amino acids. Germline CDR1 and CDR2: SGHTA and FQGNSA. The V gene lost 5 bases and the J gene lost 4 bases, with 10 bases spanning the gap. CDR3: CASSVNRADTQYF. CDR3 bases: TGTGCCAGCAGCGTCAACAGGGCAGATACGCAGTATTTT.

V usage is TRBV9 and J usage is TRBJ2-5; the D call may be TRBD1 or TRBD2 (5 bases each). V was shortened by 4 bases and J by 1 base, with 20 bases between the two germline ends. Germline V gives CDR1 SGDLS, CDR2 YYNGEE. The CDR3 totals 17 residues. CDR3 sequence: CASSSSGTPGGQETQYF. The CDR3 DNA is TGTGCCAGCAGCTCATCCGGGACGCCGGGCGGCCAAGAGACCCAGTACTTC.